The next 31 T cell receptor beta chains were all read from a single sample in a study of control samples from healthy donors and cancer patients. TCRdb keeps only in-frame clones here, not all; method: immunoSEQ multiplex PCR. Of 82,000 or so clones listed, around 94% are singletons. Sequencing input: blood. The receptors shown here come from a woman aged 18-29 years in good health.

V gene TRBV4-3 combines with J gene TRBJ1-6; D remains unclear. V lost 0 bases, J lost 14 bases, and 20 bases lay in between. This CDR3 comprises 16 residues. From germline, CDR1 is LGHNA and CDR2 YSLEER. Here the CDR3 DNA reads TGCGCCAGCAGCCAAGAAAAAGCTGGAATCACCTACACCCTCCACTTT. This translates into CASSQEKAGITYTLHF.

This sequence joins TRBV6-5 and TRBJ2-2; maybe TRBD2 (6 bases). Germline V CDR1 and CDR2: MNHEY, SVGAGI. Trimming removed 4 bases at V and 2 bases at J, with 8 bases between. This CDR3 is built from 14 residues. CDR3 in amino acids: CASSSGLNTGELFF. DNA of the CDR3: TGTGCCAGCAGTTCGGGACTCAACACCGGGGAGCTGTTTTTT.

V is TRBV11-2 and J is TRBJ2-1; 12 bases agree with TRBD1. The CDR3 loop spans 19 amino acids. The ends lost 5 bases at V and 2 bases at J; junction bases unmatched: 13. Germline V gene data show CDR1 as SGHAT and CDR2 as FQNNGV. The CDR3 sequence is CASSPVPGQGAGTYNEQFF. The CDR3 DNA is TGTGCCAGCAGCCCAGTCCCGGGACAGGGGGCTGGTACCTACAATGAGCAGTTCTTC.

The chain couples TRBV7-2 to TRBJ1-1; no clear D. Germline V CDR1 and CDR2: SGHTA, FQGNSA. The CDR3 is 14 residues long. V was trimmed by 3 bases and J by 1 base, leaving 9 bases between them. CDR3 nucleotide sequence: TGTGCCAGCAGCTTCCGGGTGGGGAACACTGAAGCTTTCTTT. Protein: CASSFRVGNTEAFF. Full variable domain (missing parts from reference TRBV7-2 and TRBJ1-1): GAGVSQSPSNKVTEKGKDVELRCDPISGHTALYWYRQSLGQGLEFLIYFQGNSAPDKSGLPSDRFSAERTGGSVSTLTIQRTQQEDSAVYLCASSFRVGNTEAFFGQGTRLTVV.

The chain links TRBV7-9 to TRBJ1-6; a possible D gene is TRBD1 (5 bases). The germline CDR1 and CDR2 sequences are SEHNR and FQNEAQ (reference sequence). Trimming shortened V by 1 base and J by 6 bases, and 10 bases separated the two germline ends. The CDR3 runs 15 residues. The CDR3 sequence is CASSLGGPSNSPLHF. CDR3 sequence (DNA): TGTGCCAGCAGCTTAGGGGGACCGTCTAATTCACCCCTCCACTTT.

The chain joins TRBV7-2 to TRBJ2-7; 12 bases line up with TRBD1. The V and J ends lost 5 bases and 4 bases, in that order; junction bases with no gene match: 9. Germline CDR1 is SGHTA and CDR2 is FQGNSA. The CDR3 is made up of 16 amino acids. CDR3 amino acids: CASSAPGQGAGYEQYF. For the CDR3, the DNA is TGTGCCAGCAGCGCGCCGGGACAGGGGGCGGGATACGAGCAGTACTTC.

The chain links TRBV9 to TRBJ2-2, with 7 bases identical to TRBD2. The V gene's germline CDR1 is SGDLS and CDR2 YYNGEE. V shed 3 bases, J shed 4 bases, and the junction held 12 bases outside the gene matches. The CDR3 is 17 amino acids. The CDR3 protein is CASSAAGGGFGTGELFF. For the CDR3, the DNA is TGTGCCAGCAGCGCCGCGGGCGGGGGATTCGGCACCGGGGAGCTGTTTTTT.

The DNA for the CDR3 is TGTGCCAGCAGCTTGACAGGGTTGGCCGAGCAGTACTTC. Translation: CASSLTGLAEQYF. The chain recombines TRBV7-2 with TRBJ2-7; 7 bases align to TRBD1. CDR3 length: 13 amino acids. The germline gives CDR1 SGHTA, CDR2 FQGNSA. J gave up 6 bases and V 3 bases, and 5 bases lay outside the gene matches.

The CDR3, as DNA: TGTGCCACCCAAACAGGGTTCGGTGAAGCTTTCTTT. Translated, it gives CATQTGFGEAFF. V gene TRBV28 combines with J gene TRBJ1-1; perhaps TRBD1 as D (6 bases). Trimming pared 10 bases from V and 7 bases from J, leaving 16 bases between. CDR1 and CDR2 (germline): MDHEN, SYDVKM. The CDR3 contains 12 residues. Complete variable domain (other parts from reference TRBV28 and TRBJ1-1): DVKVTQSSRYLVKRTGEKVFLECVQDMDHENMFWYRQDPGLGLRLIYFSYDVKMKEKGDIPEGYSVSREKKERFSLILESASTNQTSMYLCATQTGFGEAFFGQGTRLTVV.

V usage is TRBV12-3 or TRBV12-4 and J usage is TRBJ1-2; 7 bases agree with TRBD1. The J segment lost 6 bases and the V segment lost 3 bases, leaving 4 bases of the junction unmatched. The CDR3 contains 13 residues. In DNA, the CDR3 is TGTGCCAGCAGTTTCACAGGGGACGATGGCTACACCTTC. It encodes CASSFTGDDGYTF.

The chain couples TRBV10-1 to TRBJ2-3; weak D call: TRBD2 (5 bases). Germline V gives CDR1 WNHNN, CDR2 SYGVQD (reference sequence). This CDR3 comprises 14 residues. Trimming shortened V by 4 bases and J by 4 bases, and 12 bases separated the two germline ends. The CDR3 sequence: CASSASEGPDTQYF. Written as DNA, the CDR3 is TGCGCCAGCAGTGCCTCCGAGGGCCCAGATACGCAGTATTTT.

The genes are TRBV6-2 or TRBV6-3 and TRBJ1-2; the D gene is possibly TRBD1 (5 bases). Germline-derived CDR1 and CDR2 are MNHEY and SVGEGT. The ends were cut back, 6 bases at V and 0 bases at J, with 11 bases in the middle. The CDR3 sequence is 14 residues long. CDR3 bases: TGTGCCAGCAGCGCGACAGTAACTAACTATGGCTACACCTTC. This encodes CASSATVTNYGYTF.

The rearrangement links TRBV5-4 to TRBJ1-6, with 7 bases fitting TRBD1. The germline CDR1 and CDR2 sequences are SGHNT and YYREEE (reference sequence). The V gene end was trimmed by 4 bases and the J gene end by 7 bases; junction bases not matched to a gene: 5. The CDR3 length is 14 residues. The CDR3 bases are TGTGCCAGCAGCCAACAGGGGTGGAATTCACCCCTCCACTTT. Amino acid sequence: CASSQQGWNSPLHF. The full variable domain, completed using reference TRBV5-4 and TRBJ1-6, is ETGVTQSPTHLIKTRGQQVTLRCSSQSGHNTVSWYQQALGQGPQFIFQYYREEENGRGNFPPRFSGLQFPNYSSELNVNALELDDSALYLCASSQQGWNSPLHFGNGTRLTVT.

This sequence joins TRBV5-1 and TRBJ2-5; 11 positions agree with TRBD2. This CDR3 contains 16 residues. The V gene's germline CDR1 is SGHRS and CDR2 YFSETQ. After removal of 3 bases from V and 2 bases from J, the junction contained 6 bases not matched to a gene. CDR3: CASSSGLAGGQETQYF. CDR3 nucleotide sequence: TGCGCCAGCAGCTCGGGGTTAGCGGGAGGGCAAGAGACCCAGTACTTC.

The rearrangement joins TRBV18 to TRBJ2-1; 10 positions agree with TRBD2. This CDR3 is built from 17 residues. Germline V lookup: CDR1 KGHSH, CDR2 LQKENI. V lost 2 bases and J lost 4; bases outside the gene matches: 8. CDR3 nucleotides: TGTGCCAGCTCACCAGGATCTAGCGGGGGCCAATACAATGAGCAGTTCTTC. Translating gives CASSPGSSGGQYNEQFF.

This chain joins TRBV5-1 and TRBJ1-3, with 8 bases matching TRBD1. The V gene end was trimmed by 0 bases and the J gene end by 4 bases; junction bases not matched to a gene: 9. The germline gives CDR1 SGHRS, CDR2 YFSETQ. The CDR3 consists of 17 residues. CDR3 loop: CASSLDPPRQGGNTIYF. The CDR3 DNA follows: TGCGCCAGCAGCTTGGATCCCCCTAGACAGGGGGGAAACACCATATATTTT.

The rearrangement links TRBV5-1 to TRBJ2-7; D unclear. CDR1 is SGHRS and CDR2 is YFSETQ in the germline V gene. The CDR3 covers 16 residues. V was trimmed by 4 bases and J by 2 bases, leaving 19 bases between them. CDR3 bases: TGCGCCAGCAGCCCCGCCCAAGGCCCGATTACCTACGAGCAGTACTTC. Translation gives CASSPAQGPITYEQYF.

The rearrangement joins TRBV28 to TRBJ2-6, with a weak D call TRBD1 (6 bases). Trimming pared 2 bases from V and 4 bases from J, leaving 9 bases between. The CDR3 runs to 15 residues. CDR1 is MDHEN, CDR2 SYDVKM, per germline. In DNA, the CDR3 is TGTGCCAGCAGTTTAACAGGGAACGGGGCCAACGTCCTGACTTTC. Translating it yields CASSLTGNGANVLTF.

The genes are TRBV25-1 and TRBJ1-1; weak D call: TRBD1 (6 bases). This CDR3 has 16 residues. Germline V gives CDR1 MGHDK, CDR2 SYGVNS. Trimming stripped 10 bases from V and 1 base from J, with 22 bases between. The CDR3 reads CAKRGVSSARNTEAFF. The CDR3 DNA sequence: TGTGCCAAAAGGGGGGTGTCGAGCGCTAGGAACACTGAAGCTTTCTTT.

Only one count was recorded for this clone. The rearrangement joins TRBV4-1 to TRBJ1-4; D gene uncertain. Germline V CDR1 and CDR2: MGHRA, YSYEKL. The CDR3 runs 14 residues. Trimming took 0 bases from V and 8 from J, leaving 10 bases between them. The CDR3 protein is CASSQETDAEKLFF. Here the CDR3 DNA reads TGCGCCAGCAGCCAAGAAACGGACGCCGAAAAACTGTTTTTT.

J is TRBJ1-6 and V is TRBV9, with a weak D call TRBD1 (5 bases). V was shortened by 0 bases and J by 3 bases, with 10 bases between the two germline ends. Germline V gene lookup returns CDR1 SGDLS and CDR2 YYNGEE. This CDR3 spans 16 amino acids. The chain's CDR3 is CASSVGGLVYNSPLHF. The CDR3 DNA sequence: TGTGCCAGCAGCGTAGGGGGCCTTGTCTATAATTCACCCCTCCACTTT.

The chain employs TRBV10-2 and TRBJ2-7; no reliable D call. The CDR3 contains 13 residues. The germline V and J ends were trimmed by 0 bases and 5 bases, with 8 bases remaining between them. CDR1 and CDR2 (germline): WSHSY, SAAADI. Here the CDR3 DNA reads TGCGCCAGCAGTGAGTCGAAGACCAACGAGCAGTACTTC. It encodes CASSESKTNEQYF.

This rearrangement joins TRBV25-1 to TRBJ1-6, with D possibly being TRBD1 (5 bases). V was clipped by 2 bases and J by 2 bases, with 13 bases between them. This CDR3 is 17 amino acids long. Germline CDR1 and CDR2: MGHDK and SYGVNS. The CDR3 loop reads CASSEDLREPYNSPLHF. Written as DNA, the CDR3 is TGTGCCAGCAGTGAAGATCTCAGGGAACCCTATAATTCACCCCTCCACTTT.

V usage is TRBV7-9 and J usage is TRBJ2-4; 8 bases line up with TRBD2. Trimming took 4 bases from V and 7 from J; bases not matched to a gene: 15. The CDR3 has 17 amino acids. Germline loops: CDR1 SEHNR, CDR2 FQNEAQ (reference sequence). CDR3: CASSWDYERELANIQYF. The CDR3 DNA follows: TGTGCCAGCAGCTGGGACTACGAGCGGGAGCTCGCGAACATTCAGTACTTC.

The chain employs TRBV28 and TRBJ1-2, with 7 positions matching TRBD1. The CDR3 is 12 amino acids. V shed 10 bases and J 7 bases; nucleotides not matched to a gene: 9. Germline-derived CDR1 and CDR2 are MDHEN and SYDVKM. CDR3 in amino acids: CAITGGGGGYTF. The CDR3, as DNA: TGTGCCATTACTGGAGGGGGCGGTGGCTACACCTTC.

The chain couples TRBV27 to TRBJ1-2; TRBD1 is a possible D gene (6 bases). V shed 5 bases and J shed 5 bases, with 12 bases lying between them. Germline CDR1 MNHEY, CDR2 SMNVEV (reference sequence). There are 13 residues in the CDR3. CDR3 amino acids: CASSPLDSYGYTF. The CDR3 DNA follows: TGTGCCAGCAGTCCTTTGGACAGTTATGGCTACACCTTC.

The gene calls are TRBV29-1 and TRBJ2-7; TRBD1 might be the D (6 bases). Germline CDR1 SQVTM, CDR2 ANQGSEA. V lost 4 bases and J lost 0, with 16 bases in between. There are 15 residues in the CDR3. This chain's CDR3 is CSVGSGTRSSYEQYF. The CDR3 nucleotides are TGCAGCGTTGGTTCCGGGACAAGGAGCTCCTACGAGCAGTACTTC.

The chain joins TRBV14 to TRBJ2-6; possible D gene TRBD1, 5 bases. The CDR3 sequence is 16 residues long. Trimming cost V 0 bases and J 2 bases, with 8 bases left between them. From germline, CDR1 is SGHDN and CDR2 FVKESK. The CDR3 sequence: CASSQDLGAGANVLTF. CDR3 bases: TGTGCCAGCAGCCAAGATTTAGGGGCTGGGGCCAACGTCCTGACTTTC.

In DNA, the CDR3 is TGTGCCAGCAGCTTAGGACAAATTAATGAAAAACTGTTTTTT. Protein: CASSLGQINEKLFF. The rearrangement links TRBV7-2 to TRBJ1-4; D unresolved. Germline V gene lookup returns CDR1 SGHTA and CDR2 FQGNSA. The CDR3 covers 14 residues. Trimming removed 1 base at V and 4 bases at J, with 7 bases between. Full variable domain (outside the CDR3, taken from reference TRBV7-2 and TRBJ1-4): GAGVSQSPSNKVTEKGKDVELRCDPISGHTALYWYRQSLGQGLEFLIYFQGNSAPDKSGLPSDRFSAERTGGSVSTLTIQRTQQEDSAVYLCASSLGQINEKLFFGSGTQLSVL.

A remark on this clone: Other DNA sequences in the same sample also yield this CDR3. The J gene is TRBJ1-1, the V gene TRBV5-4; D not certain. CDR3 size: 15 residues. CDR1 and CDR2 (germline): SGHNT, YYREEE (reference sequence). Trimming shortened V by 0 bases and J by 1 base, and 10 bases separated the two germline ends. The CDR3 reads CASSLVRQSNTEAFF. CDR3 DNA sequence: TGTGCCAGCAGCTTGGTGAGGCAGTCGAACACTGAAGCTTTCTTT.

J is TRBJ1-3 and V is TRBV25-1, with D possibly matching TRBD1 (5 bases). Germline-derived CDR1 and CDR2 are MGHDK and SYGVNS. V lost 4 bases, J lost 3 bases, and 16 bases lay in between. The CDR3 consists of 16 residues. The CDR3 coding sequence is TGTGCCAGCAGTGGTTATTTTGAGGGGAGTGGAAACACCATATATTTT. Translating gives CASSGYFEGSGNTIYF.